The entry below describes one T cell receptor beta chain. Its target is unknown. The record originates from a study of OX40 agonist ivuxolimab in advanced cancers. Study as a whole: The study reported partial responses in three patients: one hepatocellular carcinoma, two cutaneous melanoma.

Only in-frame clones appear in the TCRdb table, and some are missing; sequencing was by immunoSEQ multiplex PCR. Of about 35,000 clones in the sample, 80% to 85% were seen once. Findings of the study overall: There were also nonresponders showing low normalized T-cell clonal expansion. In general, CD8+ T cells held more expanded clones than CD4+ did, on average.

The CDR3 spans 16 residues. Germline V gives CDR1 SGHRS, CDR2 YFSETQ. Deletions cut 0 bases from V and 0 bases from J, with 10 bases between. The receptor was derived from an adult with an advanced solid tumor such as melanoma, head and neck, liver or kidney cancer. Material: CD4+ or CD8+ T cells sorted from blood, obtained in a trial of the OX40 agonist ivuxolimab. The rearrangement joins TRBV5-1 to TRBJ2-1; D gene ambiguous. CDR3: CASSLGPQTSYNEQFF. The CDR3 DNA reads TGCGCCAGCAGCTTGGGACCGCAGACCTCCTACAATGAGCAGTTCTTC.